This record looks at one T cell receptor (beta chain) sequence and its context. Its antigen is as yet unknown. The data are from a study of T cell responses to AZD1222 COVID-19 vaccine. Study-level points and caveats: Baseline seropositives among AZD1222 recipients totaled only five or six.

Only in-frame clones appear in the TCRdb table, and some are missing; sequencing was by immunoSEQ multiplex PCR. This sample has approximately 270,000 clones; roughly 93% occur once, and the top ten carry less than 0.65%. The germline V and J ends were trimmed by 3 bases and 0 bases, with 11 bases remaining between them. This CDR3 region has 16 residues. Germline V gives CDR1 LNHNV, CDR2 YYDKDF (reference sequence). Source: peripheral blood, taken 28 days after the second AZD1222 dose. The rearrangement links TRBV15 to TRBJ2-2; possible D gene TRBD2, 6 bases. The TCR comes from an adult who received the AZD1222 COVID-19 vaccine. The CDR3 sequence: CATSRERVANTGELFF. CDR3 DNA: TGTGCCACCAGCAGGGAGCGGGTAGCGAACACCGGGGAGCTGTTTTTT.